The 27 T cell receptor beta chains below come from one sample, sequenced in a study of control samples from healthy donors and cancer patients. Only in-frame clones appear in the TCRdb table, and some are missing; sequencing was by immunoSEQ multiplex PCR. The profile shows over 60,000 clones, around 90% of them singletons. The sequencing input was PBMCs. The receptors shown here come from a woman in her fifties or sixties with head and neck cancer.

This chain uses TRBV12-3 or TRBV12-4 with TRBJ1-3; a possible D gene is TRBD1 (6 bases). The germline V and J ends were trimmed by 7 bases and 9 bases, with 13 bases remaining between them. This CDR3 contains 12 residues. The CDR3 loop reads CASNLGGGTIYF. CDR3 sequence (DNA): TGTGCCAGCAACCTAGGGGGGGGCACCATATATTTT.

This chain links TRBV24-1 with TRBJ2-7; D may be TRBD2 (5 bases). Looked up from germline, CDR1 is KGHDR and CDR2 is SFDVKD. The V end was cut by 3 bases, the J end by 0 bases, with 14 bases between. The CDR3 has 16 amino acids. Written as DNA, the CDR3 is TGTGCCACCAGTGATCGTACTAATCGGGGCTCCTACGAGCAGTACTTC. It translates to CATSDRTNRGSYEQYF.

This clone appeared a single time. The V and J genes are TRBV19 and TRBJ2-6, with D unresolved. V was trimmed by 4 bases and J by 2 bases, leaving 6 bases between them. CDR1 is LNHDA, CDR2 SQIVND, per germline (reference sequence). The CDR3 loop spans 14 amino acids. In DNA, the CDR3 is TGTGCCAGTAGTAACATGGCTGGGGCCAACGTCCTGACTTTC. This encodes CASSNMAGANVLTF.

The chain links TRBV3-1 (or the pseudogene TRBV3-2) to TRBJ1-3; D not resolved. Germline V gene lookup returns CDR1 LGHDT and CDR2 YNNKEL (reference sequence). The length of the CDR3 is 15 residues. Trimming removed 1 base from V and 0 bases from J, with 7 bases in between. As DNA, the CDR3 is TGTGCCAGCAGCCAAGTGGCAGGCTCTGGAAACACCATATATTTT. The encoded protein is CASSQVAGSGNTIYF.

The V and J genes are TRBV5-1 and TRBJ2-7; a weak D match, TRBD1 (7 bases). The CDR3 is made up of 16 amino acids. The germline gives CDR1 SGHRS, CDR2 YFSETQ. V dropped 5 bases and J dropped 3 bases, with 21 bases sitting between them. CDR3 DNA: TGCGCCAGCAGGAGGGGGGACAGTAACCTTGTCTACGAGCAGTACTTC. Translating gives CASRRGDSNLVYEQYF.

The V call is TRBV5-1, the J call TRBJ2-7; the match to TRBD1 covers 7 bases. The junction had 10 bases not matched to a gene; V was cut back by 5 bases and J by 2 bases. This CDR3 has 15 residues. Germline V lookup: CDR1 SGHRS, CDR2 YFSETQ. CDR3 in amino acids: CASSSGQLTTYEQYF. The CDR3 DNA reads TGCGCCAGCAGTTCGGGACAGCTTACTACCTACGAGCAGTACTTC.

The chain recombines TRBV3-1 (or the pseudogene TRBV3-2) with TRBJ2-7; 11 nucleotides match TRBD2. The CDR3 length is 14 residues. Losses at the gene ends were 4 bases for V and 2 bases for J; bases not matched to a gene: 1. Germline CDR1 and CDR2: LGHDT and YNNKEL (reference sequence). CDR3 protein: CASSRLAGTYEQYF. As DNA, the CDR3 is TGTGCCAGCAGCCGACTAGCGGGAACCTACGAGCAGTACTTC.

The gene calls are TRBV28 and TRBJ2-7; D is unresolved. The CDR3 spans 15 residues. Germline CDR1 is MDHEN and CDR2 is SYDVKM. V lost 6 bases and J 2 bases, leaving 17 bases between the germline ends. CDR3 in amino acids: CASRAPGRSTYEQYF. Here the CDR3 DNA reads TGTGCCAGCAGGGCTCCCGGCAGGTCGACCTACGAGCAGTACTTC.

The J gene is TRBJ2-4, the V gene TRBV7-2, with TRBD2 matching 9 bases. V lost 3 bases, J lost 8 bases, and 5 bases stayed unmatched. Per the germline V gene, CDR1 is SGHTA and CDR2 is FQGNSA. The CDR3 has 14 amino acids. This CDR3 reads CASSLTSGGDIQYF. The DNA of the CDR3 is TGTGCCAGCAGCTTGACTAGCGGAGGGGACATTCAGTACTTC.

The chain has TRBV5-4 and TRBJ2-3, with 9 nucleotides matching TRBD1. The trim removed 8 bases at V and 2 bases at J, leaving 9 bases unmatched. The length of the CDR3 is 15 residues. Germline-derived CDR1 and CDR2 are SGHNT and YYREEE (reference sequence). This CDR3 reads CASTTGGLHTDTQYF. CDR3 coding DNA: TGTGCCAGTACCACAGGGGGCCTTCACACAGATACGCAGTATTTT. The full variable domain, in which reference TRBV5-4 and TRBJ2-3 provide the parts outside the CDR3, is ETGVTQSPTHLIKTRGQQVTLRCSSQSGHNTVSWYQQALGQGPQFIFQYYREEENGRGNFPPRFSGLQFPNYSSELNVNALELDDSALYLCASTTGGLHTDTQYFGPGTRLTVL.

The CDR3: CASRLMVSTDTQYF. The CDR3 DNA sequence: TGTGCCAGCAGATTGATGGTGAGCACAGATACGCAGTATTTT. The chain carries TRBV7-9 and TRBJ2-3, with D hard to call. CDR3 size: 14 residues. The ends were cut back, 6 bases at V and 0 bases at J, with 10 bases in the middle. Germline V gene data show CDR1 as SEHNR and CDR2 as FQNEAQ (reference sequence).

The CDR3 spells CASSSDGSNTEAFF. CDR3 nucleotide sequence: TGTGCCAGCAGCTCGGACGGGTCGAACACTGAAGCTTTCTTT. The chain links TRBV11-3 to TRBJ1-1; D unclear. V was shortened by 4 bases and J by 1 base, with 10 bases between the two germline ends. Germline-derived CDR1 and CDR2 are SGHNT and YENEEA. The CDR3 is 14 amino acids.

The rearrangement links TRBV5-6 to TRBJ1-2; D not certain. CDR1 SGHDT and CDR2 YYEEEE come from the germline V gene. Trimming took 1 base from V and 4 from J, leaving 5 bases between them. The CDR3 is made up of 12 amino acids. The CDR3: CASSLPGYGYTF. The CDR3 DNA is TGTGCCAGCAGCTTGCCGGGCTATGGCTACACCTTC. Based on the CDR3 plus reference TRBV5-6 and TRBJ1-2, the full variable domain is DAGVTQSPTHLIKTRGQQVTLRCSPKSGHDTVSWYQQALGQGPQFIFQYYEEEERQRGNFPDRFSGHQFPNYSSELNVNALLLGDSALYLCASSLPGYGYTFGSGTRLTVV.

On this clone itself: The junction and the germline gene differ at one end; a read error may be behind it. This rearrangement joins TRBV10-2 to TRBJ2-7, with D unresolved. There are 11 residues in the CDR3. Per the germline V gene, CDR1 is WSHSY and CDR2 is SAAADI. Written as DNA, the CDR3 is TGCGCCAGCGTCGTCTCCGACGAGCAGTACTTC. Protein sequence: CASVVSDEQYF.

The chain combines TRBV29-1 with TRBJ1-1, with unresolved D. The CDR3 consists of 13 residues. Germline CDR1 and CDR2: SQVTM and ANQGSEA. Trimming took off 6 bases at V and 1 base at J, with 12 bases between the two ends. The CDR3 nucleotides are TGCAGCGTGGAAATCTCAGGGAACACTGAAGCTTTCTTT. This codes for CSVEISGNTEAFF.

This sequence joins TRBV5-4 and TRBJ2-5, with TRBD2 matching over 13 bases. The V segment lost 3 bases and the J segment 5 bases; nucleotides outside the gene matches: 4. Germline-derived CDR1 and CDR2 are SGHNT and YYREEE (reference sequence). The length of the CDR3 is 15 residues. The CDR3 spells CASSSGTSGKETQYF. Here the CDR3 DNA reads TGTGCCAGCAGCTCCGGGACTAGCGGGAAGGAGACCCAGTACTTC.

This clone came up once. The rearrangement links TRBV5-1 to TRBJ1-4, with 8 bases lining up with TRBD1. The germline gives CDR1 SGHRS, CDR2 YFSETQ. The length of the CDR3 is 15 residues. J was trimmed by 8 bases and V by 3 bases; bases with no gene match: 9. CDR3 sequence (DNA): TGCGCCAGCAGCTCCTCAGGGGGCTCGGGCGAAAAACTGTTTTTT. Translating gives CASSSSGGSGEKLFF.

This chain links TRBV25-1 with TRBJ2-1; TRBD2 is a possible D gene (5 bases). Deletions cut 2 bases from V and 11 bases from J, with 16 bases between. Germline V gene data show CDR1 as MGHDK and CDR2 as SYGVNS. The CDR3 is made up of 14 amino acids. This chain's CDR3 is CASSEPTASGKQFF. The CDR3 bases are TGTGCCAGCAGTGAACCGACCGCCTCGGGGAAGCAGTTCTTC. The full variable domain, completed using reference TRBV25-1 and TRBJ2-1, is EADIYQTPRYLVIGTGKKITLECSQTMGHDKMYWYQQDPGMELHLIHYSYGVNSTEKGDLSSESTVSRIRTEHFPLTLESARPSHTSQYLCASSEPTASGKQFFGPGTRLTVL.

This rearrangement joins TRBV27 to TRBJ1-3; D is perhaps TRBD1 (6 bases). Trimming took off 3 bases at V and 10 bases at J, with 13 bases between the two ends. This CDR3 region has 13 residues. Germline loops: CDR1 MNHEY, CDR2 SMNVEV (reference sequence). CDR3 coding DNA: TGTGCCAGCAGTTTGTCACAGGGAAGGACCATATATTTT. Its translation: CASSLSQGRTIYF.

With regard to this clone: The same CDR3 also results from other DNA sequences found in this sample. J is TRBJ2-7 and V is TRBV2; 7 nucleotides match TRBD1. Trimming removed 9 bases from V and 1 base from J; junction bases left unmatched: 9. Per germline, CDR1 SNHLY and CDR2 FYNNEI. The CDR3 contains 14 residues. Written as DNA, the CDR3 is TGTGCCAGTAGGGAACAGGGGCGATCCTACGAGCAGTACTTC. It codes for CASREQGRSYEQYF.

The chain links TRBV28 to TRBJ2-3; D is unclear. Germline V gene data show CDR1 as MDHEN and CDR2 as SYDVKM. Trimming removed 6 bases from V and 2 bases from J, with 21 bases in between. The CDR3 extends over 17 amino acids. The CDR3 coding sequence is TGTGCCAGCAGCCCCCCGTCCACCCCTAAAATCACAGATACGCAGTATTTT. Its protein product is CASSPPSTPKITDTQYF.

The rearrangement uses TRBV10-1 and TRBJ2-5; 12 nucleotides match TRBD2. V was clipped by 2 bases and J by 2 bases; unmatched bases: 3. This CDR3 has 16 residues. CDR1 and CDR2 (germline): WNHNN, SYGVQD (reference sequence). The CDR3 DNA is TGCGCCAGCAGTGAGCCCGGGACTAGCGGGCAAGAGACCCAGTACTTC. Amino acid sequence: CASSEPGTSGQETQYF.

V and J are TRBV27 and TRBJ1-5, with D possibly TRBD1 on 5 matching bases. Germline assignment: CDR1 MNHEY and CDR2 SMNVEV (reference sequence). Trimming took 4 bases from V and 2 from J, leaving 15 bases between them. The CDR3 has 16 residues. In nucleotides, the CDR3 is TGTGCCAGCAGTTATATCGCGGGGGTTGGCAATCAGCCCCAGCATTTT. Translation: CASSYIAGVGNQPQHF.

The chain carries TRBV7-2 and TRBJ1-2; maybe TRBD1 (5 bases). V dropped 3 bases and J dropped 7 bases, with 15 bases sitting between them. CDR3 length equals 14 residues. The germline V gene encodes CDR1 SGHTA and CDR2 FQGNSA. CDR3 loop: CASSFSVQVAGYTF. The CDR3 DNA follows: TGTGCCAGCAGCTTCAGCGTACAGGTGGCTGGCTACACCTTC.

Here the CDR3 reads CASSAQGSEQYF. The CDR3 nucleotides are TGTGCCAGCAGTGCGCAGGGGTCCGAGCAGTACTTC. The genes are TRBV2 and TRBJ2-7; a possible D gene is TRBD1 (6 bases). Germline V gene sequence: CDR1 SNHLY, CDR2 FYNNEI. Trimming stripped 4 bases from V and 6 bases from J, with 10 bases between. CDR3 length equals 12 residues.

The rearrangement joins TRBV28 to TRBJ2-7, with a weak D call TRBD2 (6 bases). From germline, CDR1 is MDHEN and CDR2 SYDVKM. Trimming cost V 5 bases and J 4 bases, with 12 bases left between them. The CDR3 consists of 13 residues. The CDR3 loop reads CASSPGGEYEQYF. CDR3 coding DNA: TGTGCCAGCAGTCCCGGGGGAGAATACGAGCAGTACTTC.

V gene TRBV6-5 combines with J gene TRBJ1-2; D unresolved. CDR3 size: 13 residues. The germline V gene encodes CDR1 MNHEY and CDR2 SVGAGI. V lost 0 bases to trimming and J lost 8 bases, with 10 bases between them. The CDR3 spells CASSYSGMGGYTF. The CDR3 coding sequence is TGTGCCAGCAGTTACTCCGGGATGGGGGGCTACACCTTC.